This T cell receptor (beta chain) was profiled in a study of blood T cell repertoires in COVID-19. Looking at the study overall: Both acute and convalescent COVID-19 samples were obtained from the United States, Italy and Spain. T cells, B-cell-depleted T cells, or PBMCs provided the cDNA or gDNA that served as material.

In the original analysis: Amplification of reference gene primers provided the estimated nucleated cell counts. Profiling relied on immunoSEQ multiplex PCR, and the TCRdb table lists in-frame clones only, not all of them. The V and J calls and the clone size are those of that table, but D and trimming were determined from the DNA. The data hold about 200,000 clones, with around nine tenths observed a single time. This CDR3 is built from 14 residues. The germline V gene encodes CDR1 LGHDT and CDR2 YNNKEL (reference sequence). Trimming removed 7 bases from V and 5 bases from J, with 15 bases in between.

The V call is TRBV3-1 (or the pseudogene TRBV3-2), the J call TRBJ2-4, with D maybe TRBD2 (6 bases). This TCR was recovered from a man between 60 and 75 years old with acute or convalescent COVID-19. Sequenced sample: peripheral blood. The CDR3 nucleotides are TGTGCCAGCACCGCCGGGACGGGGGAAAACATTCAGTACTTC. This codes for CASTAGTGENIQYF.